This T cell receptor beta chain was identified during a study of cytomegalovirus exposure and HLA in healthy donors (dated by TCRdb to the late 2010s). Broadly, across the study: An earlier analysis of approximately 640 of the donors reported 250 to 300 Gb of sequence data and roughly 110 million unique TCR beta sequences from some 180 million T cells. Alongside the repertoire data, information on donor age, sex, ethnicity and CMV serostatus was compiled. An earlier analysis of 587 of the donors applied high-throughput TCR beta sequencing to assess whether each TCR beta V gene segment acted as functional or pseudogenic. The study profiled the T cell repertoires of around 700 subjects by immunosequencing and related them to cytomegalovirus serostatus. High-throughput TCR immunosequencing, statistical association of individual TCRs with disease status, and machine learning were combined to predict cytomegalovirus infection status. A separate validation cohort of 100 to 150 different subjects was used in addition to the 666-subject first cohort. Of the 300 to 500 genotyped donors, 65% to 90% were placed in the genetic ancestry cluster associated with self-reported Caucasian donors. Roughly 5 DR-DQ haplotypes were handled as single units for association and clustering, since linkage in the cohort was strong. A later genetic analysis took genome-wide SNP genotypes for 398 of the 666 donors and used that subset as a discovery cohort. The study aimed to test whether cataloging public T cell receptors could reveal signatures of past pathogen exposure. Rather than using new phenotypic data, the later analysis identified candidate immune exposures from TCR beta sequences and from how often those sequences occurred across donors. An early release covering 550 to 650 HLA-typed donors comprised roughly 300 gigabases of sequencing data and some 79 million unique TCR sequences. Class I and class II HLA loci were covered by the typing at four-digit resolution. To study patterns of TCR occurrence, a later analysis re-analyzed previously published TCR beta repertoires from several hundred donors and added high-resolution HLA genotyping. Among 398 genotyped donors of the cohort, an average of 235,054 unique TCR beta nucleotide sequences were sequenced per donor, around 18% of them non-productive. Every discovery cohort repertoire had been produced on one sequencing platform. The number of typed donors differed by locus: about 629-630 for A, B, C, DRB1 and DQB1; approximately 540 for DQA1; over 600 for DPA1; and 400 to 480 for DPB1.

Comment on this clone: This receptor's antigen is unknown. No much larger clonotype is one base removed from it; base qualities were not supplied.

The cohort consisted of approximately 670 healthy bone marrow donors. At the time of sampling, all cohort members were nominally healthy, though unrecorded immune exposures were likely present. Of the 666 cohort members, roughly 290 had a positive CMV serostatus and 350 to 450 had a negative one, while no CMV serostatus was recorded for the donor. A peripheral blood sample was provided by each donor, and peripheral blood mononuclear cells were used for TCR beta sequencing. The Qiagen DNeasy Blood Extraction Kit was used to extract genomic DNA from the blood cell samples. Results the study describes overall, beyond this receptor: An earlier analysis of 587 of the donors showed that most TCR beta V segments appeared in productive rearrangements either about 87% or about 30% of the time, which broadly matched IMGT annotations. Because counts were too low, seventeen rarely observed V segments, including chromosome 9 orphons, were excluded from the earlier analysis of 587 of the donors. The 87-base-pair reads could not distinguish some IMGT-functional V segments, including TRBV6-2 and TRBV6-3, so those segments were excluded. The classifier was reported to diagnose cytomegalovirus status with high specificity and sensitivity in both the original cohort and the validation cohort. A few of the identified cytomegalovirus-associated TCR beta chains were confirmed in vitro to be specific for cytomegalovirus antigens. The sequencing pipeline was judged likely to have produced a cluster of highly shared sequence variants as a technical artifact. Most TCR sequences were observed very rarely across donors, whereas some public TCRs were present in many individuals. The authors suggested that the approach could potentially be generalized to other disease states and immunological phenotypes. Roughly uniform sequencing depth across donors was assumed in presence/absence analyses, although this assumption may not hold. In a later analysis, the rate of TCR association differed among HLA loci, with DRB1 alleles having the most associated TCRs and HLA-C alleles having the fewest. According to a later analysis, parvovirus B19, influenza, CMV and Epstein-Barr virus appeared linked to several top co-occurrence clusters. A total of about 180 TCR beta chains were listed by the study as associated with cytomegalovirus. A further reported finding was that TCR beta sequences accurately predicted the HLA-A and HLA-B alleles for most subjects in the first cohort. In a later analysis, most CMV-associated TCR beta chains were found to appear HLA-restricted, with HLA associations seemingly driven largely by CMV exposure. According to a later genetic analysis, donors in an Asian-associated ancestry cluster had fewer N-insertions in productive TCRs than the roughly 670-donor mean. Immune exposure information for the cohort was limited to CMV serostatus. In this cohort, only TCR beta chains were sequenced, and detectable features were limited by the absence of alpha or paired-chain data. Linkage disequilibrium might explain the correlated functional status among segregating V segments, but an unknown experimental factor could not be excluded. Compared with equally common non-associated chains, HLA-associated TCR beta chains in a later analysis were more clonally expanded and had lower generation probabilities. At a false discovery rate of 0.05, a later analysis linked 15,000 to 20,000 TCR beta sequences to specific HLA alleles. HLA typing was unavailable for some donors at each locus, so association tests used only the typed subset. In a later genetic analysis, a missense DCLRE1C variant was associated with V-gene and J-gene trimming of TCR beta chains, and the association was replicated in an independent cohort. When HLA alleles, especially DR and DQ, strongly co-occurred, attributing TCR associations to individual alleles was difficult.

Library preparation used the immunoSEQ multiplex PCR assay. The multiplex PCR relied on a mix of 60 forward primers for TCR Vbeta segments and 13 reverse primers for TCR Jbeta segments. The CDR3 region of rearranged TCR beta genes was amplified from genomic DNA by a multiplex PCR assay. The amplified TCR beta libraries were sequenced on the Illumina HiSeq System as 87-base-pair reads. The authors' analysis ran thus. A later analysis counted some 74 million unique TCR beta chains across the approximately 700 repertoires, and approximately 11 million of these chains were shared by at least two donors. Raw reads were error-corrected and collapsed into unique sequences with a nearest-neighbor algorithm that merged closely related sequences to remove PCR and sequencing errors. CDR3 sequences were aligned to IMGT reference sequences to assign V, D and J gene segments. For a sequence to be retained, a match of at least six nucleotides was required to both a V gene segment and a J gene segment. A rearrangement counted as productive if the CDR3 had no stop codons and remained in frame with V and J, and every other rearrangement counted as non-productive. Following IMGT convention, CDR3 was defined as the stretch from the second conserved V-encoded cysteine to the conserved J-encoded phenylalanine. Sequences without an unambiguous match to a single V gene segment were excluded from the earlier analysis of 587 of the donors. An earlier analysis of a few hundred of the donors called V segments functional above 56.7% productive rearrangements and segregating when the between-donor standard deviation exceeded 5%. A statistical classification framework was built for diagnosing cytomegalovirus status from the catalog of TCR beta chain sequences. V and J gene assignment, in a later analysis, came from comparing TCR nucleotide sequences with IMGT/GENE-DB human TR gene sequences. In a later analysis, CDR3 sequences and most-parsimonious VDJ recombination scenarios were assigned using the TCRdist pipeline. In a later analysis, every TCR beta chain was defined by the combination of its CDR3 amino acid sequence and its V-gene family, and reads without a unique V-gene family were dropped. To address suspected cross-contamination and a sequencing artifact, a later analysis removed a few hundred highly shared, low-generation-probability nucleotide sequences. For each public chain, a later analysis derived a clonal expansion index from normalized ranks of inferred template counts within each repertoire. Generation probabilities in a later analysis came from a VDJ recombination model fitted to out-of-frame rearrangements, and those results were checked against IGoR. In a later analysis, hypergeometric tests were used to score TCR-TCR, TCR-HLA and TCR-CMV co-occurrence, with a repertoire-size bias correction applied to TCR pairs. False discovery rates were estimated in a later analysis by permuting HLA or CMV assignments 20 times. In a later analysis, co-occurring TCRs were grouped with DBSCAN, and TCRdist sequence similarity was added when clustering was performed within HLA-allele-positive subsets. For co-occurrence clustering, repertoires with fewer than 30,000 or more than 120,000 public chains were excluded, along with roughly 5 repertoires with anomalous nucleotide sharing. Sourced from immuneACCESS, this table was stored by TCRdb with only in-frame sequences that have V and J called. A share of the clones is absent; for the studies checked, an unresolved V gene accounts for under half, and the remainder has no known explanation. V and J calls and clone size are as listed in that table; D and trimming were resolved from the DNA. The sample table contains about 70,000 clones; only one count was recorded for around 70% of them. About an eighth of the sample is in the top ten clones.

The germline V gene (reference sequence) gives CDR1 as SGHNT and CDR2 as YYREEE. The trim is 4 bases for V and 4 bases for J, with a gap of 12 bases between the germline ends. From the cysteine up to the phenylalanine, the CDR3 has a length of 13 residues. The CDR3 DNA has 39 bases and is translated from base 1. The sample was PBMCs. The TCR was taken from a human donor in good health. The chain employs TRBV5-4 and TRBJ2-7, with TRBD1 tentatively as D gene (6 bases match). The CDR3 loop reads CASSQRGIYEQYF. The nucleotide sequence reads as follows: TGTGCCAGCAGCCAGAGGGGGATTTACGAGCAGTACTTC. This CDR3, with the reference TRBV5-4 and TRBJ2-7 proteins standing in past its ends, gives the full variable domain ETGVTQSPTHLIKTRGQQVTLRCSSQSGHNTVSWYQQALGQGPQFIFQYYREEENGRGNFPPRFSGLQFPNYSSELNVNALELDDSALYLCASSQRGIYEQYFGPGTRLTVT.